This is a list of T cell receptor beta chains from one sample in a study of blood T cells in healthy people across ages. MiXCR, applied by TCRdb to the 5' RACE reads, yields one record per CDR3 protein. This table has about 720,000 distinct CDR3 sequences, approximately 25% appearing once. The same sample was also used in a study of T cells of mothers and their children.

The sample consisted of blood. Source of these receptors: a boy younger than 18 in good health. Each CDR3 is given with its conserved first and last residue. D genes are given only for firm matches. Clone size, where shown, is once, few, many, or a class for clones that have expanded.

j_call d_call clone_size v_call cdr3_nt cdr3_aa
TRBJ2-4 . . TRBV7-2 TGTGCCAGCAGCCCACCCGGACAGAAAAACATTCAGTACTTC CASSPPGQKNIQYF
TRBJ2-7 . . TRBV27 TGTGCCAGTTCCGACAGCCTCTCCTACGAGCAGTACTTC CASSDSLSYEQYF
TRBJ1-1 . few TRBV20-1 TGCAGTGCTTCCGGGACGGCTGGAGCTTTCTTT CSASGTAGAFF
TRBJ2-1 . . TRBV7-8 TGTGCCAGCAGCCGCGAGGACGGGATCGGCGATGAGCAGTTCTTC CASSREDGIGDEQFF
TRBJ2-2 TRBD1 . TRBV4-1 TGCGCCAGCAGCCAAGATTTGACAGGGGGCCTCGGGGAGCTGTTTTTT CASSQDLTGGLGELFF
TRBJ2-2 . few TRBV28 TGTGCCAGCAGTTTATCCTCAGGTCTACCGAACGCCGGGGAGCTGTTTTTT CASSLSSGLPNAGELFF
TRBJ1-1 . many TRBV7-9 TGTGCCAGCAGCCGCGGGGCCGGCACTGAAGCTTTCTTT CASSRGAGTEAFF
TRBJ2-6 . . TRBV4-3 TGCGCCAGCAGCCAAGACAACTCTGGGGCCAACGTCCTGACTTTC CASSQDNSGANVLTF
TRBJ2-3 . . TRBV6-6 TGTGCCAGCAGTTCCCTCGGACAGTGGGGCACAGATACGCAGTATTTT CASSSLGQWGTDTQYF
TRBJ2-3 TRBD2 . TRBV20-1 TGCAGTGCTAGAGTCATACGGGCTAGCGGGACGAACACAGATACGCAGTATTTT CSARVIRASGTNTDTQYF
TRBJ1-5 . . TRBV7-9 TGTGCCAGCAGCTTGGAGGTCTCTCAGCCCCAGCATTTT CASSLEVSQPQHF
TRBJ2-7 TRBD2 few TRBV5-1 TGCGCCAGCAGCCCCACCTTGACTAGCGGCACAACTAACGAGCAGTACTTC CASSPTLTSGTTNEQYF
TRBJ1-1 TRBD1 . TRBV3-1 TGTGCCAGCAGCCTTACGACCGGGACAGGCAAGATGTTCTTT CASSLTTGTGKMFF
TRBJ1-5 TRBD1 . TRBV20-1 TGCAGTGCTGAGGGACAGCTCAATCAGCCCCAGCATTTT CSAEGQLNQPQHF
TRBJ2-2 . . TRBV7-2 TGTGCCAGCAGCTTAACGGGAGTGATTCGAACCGGGGAGCTGTTTTTT CASSLTGVIRTGELFF
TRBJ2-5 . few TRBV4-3 TGCGCCAGCAGCCAAGATAGGGGCCCGTGGGCGTCCCAGTACTTC CASSQDRGPWASQYF
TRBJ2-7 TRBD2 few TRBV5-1 TGCGCCAGCAGCTGGACTAGCGGGACCCACGAGCAGTACTTC CASSWTSGTHEQYF
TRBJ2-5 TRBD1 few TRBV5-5 TGTGCCAGCAGCGCCCTGGGACAGGGCTCCGAGACCCAGTACTTC CASSALGQGSETQYF
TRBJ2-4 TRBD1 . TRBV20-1 TGCAGTGCTTCCCGGACAGGGGGCAGGGGGGCCAAAAACATTCAGTACTTC CSASRTGGRGAKNIQYF
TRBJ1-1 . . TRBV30 TGTACCTGGACTGGGGACCGTAGGGACACTGAAGCTTTCTTT CTWTGDRRDTEAFF
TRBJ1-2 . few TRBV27 TGTGCCAGCAGTTTTTGGGAGGGATATGGCTACACCTTC CASSFWEGYGYTF
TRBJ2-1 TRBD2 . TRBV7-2 TGTGCCAGCAGCAATGGACTAGCGGGAGCCCCACAGGCAAATGAGCAGTTCTTC CASSNGLAGAPQANEQFF
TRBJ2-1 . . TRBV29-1 TGCAGCGTTGTTTATGTAGAGCAGTTCTTC CSVVYVEQFF
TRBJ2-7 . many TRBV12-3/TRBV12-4 TGTGCCAGCAGTTTTTTTGGCTACGAGCAGTACTTC CASSFFGYEQYF
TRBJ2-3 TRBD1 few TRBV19 TGTGCCAGTAGTATTTGGGACAGTAACACAGATACGCAGTATTTT CASSIWDSNTDTQYF
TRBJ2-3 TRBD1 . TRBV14 TGTGCCAGCAGCCAGTGGACAGGGGGAACAGATACGCAGTATTTT CASSQWTGGTDTQYF
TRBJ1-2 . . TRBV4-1 TGCGCCAGCAGCCAAGACCTCTTAACTGCCCATGGCTACACCTTC CASSQDLLTAHGYTF
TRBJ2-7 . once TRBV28 TGTGCCAGCAGGAAAACAGGGTGGGGCTACGAGCAGTACTTC CASRKTGWGYEQYF
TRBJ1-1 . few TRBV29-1 TGCAGCGTTGTGGGCTCAAATGAAGCTTCCTTT CSVVGSNEASF